Included here is one T cell receptor (beta chain) sequence, with context. This record comes from a study of blood T cell repertoires in COVID-19. About the study: Both acute and convalescent COVID-19 samples were obtained from the United States, Italy and Spain. In each case, the material was cDNA or gDNA derived from T cells, B-cell-depleted T cells, or PBMCs.

Per the study methods: Reference gene primer amplification gave estimated nucleated cell counts. Repertoires were generated with immunoSEQ multiplex PCR, while TCRdb's copy carries only in-frame clones and drops some. That table furnishes V, J and clone size, whereas the DNA furnished D and trimming. The sample carries 200,000 to 250,000 clones, approximately 85% recorded once. This sequence originates from a woman aged 70 to 79 with COVID-19, enrolled during active disease. The material sequenced was peripheral blood.

The CDR3 sequence: CASGFMDRGGYTF. The CDR3 bases are TGTGCCAGCGGTTTCATGGACAGGGGCGGCTACACCTTC. J is TRBJ1-2 and V is TRBV19; the match to TRBD1 covers 9 bases. V shed 9 bases, J shed 8 bases, and the junction held 10 bases outside the gene matches. In germline, CDR1 is LNHDA, CDR2 SQIVND (reference sequence). The CDR3 loop spans 13 amino acids.